The source of this T cell receptor beta chain is a study of vaccination and CD4 T cells after COVID-19. On the study more broadly: Convalescents were six males and four females, two of them Hispanic. Typically, post-vaccine samples were obtained a median 72 days after dose two, within a range of 14 to 241.

This clonotype was counted a few times. What it recognizes is unknown. One end of the junction is discordant with germline, which a read error may explain. CDR3 size: 13 residues. Germline CDR1 is SGHAT and CDR2 is FQNNGV. Cultured CD4+ T cell DNA was sequenced using the Oncomine TCR Beta short-read assay. The genomic DNA was obtained from cultured CD4+ T cells by extraction with the QIAamp micro DNA kit. TCRdb reprocessed the PCR reads via MiXCR and lists one record per CDR3 protein. The table has more than 11,000 distinct CDR3 sequences, 29% seen once. Indicated treatment: roughly 10-day PBMC culture with coronavirus spike peptide pools or control peptides (ViraFEST assay). Days 3 and 7 saw half the medium replaced with fresh IL-2 medium.

The sequence was collected from a human donor who received a COVID-19 vaccine. This rearrangement joins TRBV11-2 to TRBJ1-1; D perhaps matches TRBD1 (5 bases). The input for sequencing was CD4+ T cells from blood, cultured in vitro, taken before SARS-CoV-2 vaccination. The CDR3 DNA follows: TGTGCCAGCAGCTTCCAAAGGGGAACTGGAGCTTTCTTT. Amino acids: CASSFQRGTGAFF.